This T cell receptor (beta chain) is from a study of T cell changes during pregnancy in multiple sclerosis. The repertoire was sequenced with immunoSEQ multiplex PCR; TCRdb's copy has only in-frame clones and lacks some. The data show approximately 85,000 clones, approximately 90% seen once. This CDR3 has 14 residues. The J segment lost 7 bases and the V segment lost 1 base, leaving 2 bases of the junction unmatched. Germline V gene data show CDR1 as SGDLS and CDR2 as YYNGEE. The clonotype originates from a female donor with multiple sclerosis, enrolled in a pregnancy study. This sample comprised peripheral blood, obtained in the first trimester of pregnancy. This chain links TRBV9 with TRBJ1-6, with 7 bases aligning to TRBD1. The CDR3 DNA reads TGTGCCAGCAGCGTAACAGGGGAAAATTCACCCCTCCACTTT. It specifies CASSVTGENSPLHF. Drawing the rest from reference TRBV9 and TRBJ1-6, the complete variable domain is DSGVTQTPKHLITATGQRVTLRCSPRSGDLSVYWYQQSLDQGLQFLIQYYNGEERAKGNILERFSAQQFPDLHSELNLSSLELGDSALYFCASSVTGENSPLHFGNGTRLTVT.